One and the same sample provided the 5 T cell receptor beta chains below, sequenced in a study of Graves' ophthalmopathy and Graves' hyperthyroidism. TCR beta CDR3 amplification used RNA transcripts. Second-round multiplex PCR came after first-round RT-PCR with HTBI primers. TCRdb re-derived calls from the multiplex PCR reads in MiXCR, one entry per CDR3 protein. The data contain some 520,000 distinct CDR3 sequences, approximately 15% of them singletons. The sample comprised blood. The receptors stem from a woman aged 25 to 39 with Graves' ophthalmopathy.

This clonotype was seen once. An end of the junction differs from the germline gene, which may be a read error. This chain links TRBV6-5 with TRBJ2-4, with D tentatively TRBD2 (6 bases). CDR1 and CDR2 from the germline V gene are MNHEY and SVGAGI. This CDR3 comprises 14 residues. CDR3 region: CASSYTGDGNIKYF. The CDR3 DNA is TGTGCCAGCAGTTACACGGGAGACGGAAACATTAAGTACTTC.

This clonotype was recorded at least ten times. CDR3: CASSQTGNAFF. CDR3 DNA sequence: TGTGCCAGCAGCCAGACAGGGAATGCTTTCTTT. The chain uses TRBV6-5 and TRBJ1-1, with 7 bases lining up with TRBD1. The CDR3 is made up of 11 amino acids. From germline, CDR1 is MNHEY and CDR2 SVGAGI. With 6 bases clipped from V and 11 bases from J, the junction kept 6 bases outside the gene matches.

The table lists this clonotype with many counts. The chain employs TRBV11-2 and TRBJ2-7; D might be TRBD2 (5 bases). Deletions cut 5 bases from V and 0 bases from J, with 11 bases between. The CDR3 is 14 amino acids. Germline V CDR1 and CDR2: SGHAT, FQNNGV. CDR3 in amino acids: CASSPNGDSYEQYF. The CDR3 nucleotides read TGTGCCAGCAGCCCTAACGGGGACTCCTACGAGCAGTACTTC.

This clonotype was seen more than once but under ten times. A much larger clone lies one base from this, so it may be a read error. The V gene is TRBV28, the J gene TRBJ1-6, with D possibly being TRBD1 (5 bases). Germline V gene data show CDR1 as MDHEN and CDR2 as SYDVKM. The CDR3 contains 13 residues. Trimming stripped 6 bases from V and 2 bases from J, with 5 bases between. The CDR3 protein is CASRGAYNSPLHF. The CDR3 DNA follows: TGTGCCAGCAGGGGGGCCTATAATTCACCCCTCCACTTT.

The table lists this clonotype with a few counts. The CDR3 region has the DNA TGCAGTGCTAGAAGTGGACTAGCGGGGGACACCGGGGAGCTGTTTTTT. Translation: CSARSGLAGDTGELFF. The gene calls are TRBV20-1 and TRBJ2-2, with 13 bases matching TRBD2. Per the germline V gene, CDR1 is DFQATT and CDR2 is SNEGSKA (reference sequence). Trimming cost V 2 bases and J 3 bases; bases outside gene matches: 3. The CDR3 covers 16 residues.